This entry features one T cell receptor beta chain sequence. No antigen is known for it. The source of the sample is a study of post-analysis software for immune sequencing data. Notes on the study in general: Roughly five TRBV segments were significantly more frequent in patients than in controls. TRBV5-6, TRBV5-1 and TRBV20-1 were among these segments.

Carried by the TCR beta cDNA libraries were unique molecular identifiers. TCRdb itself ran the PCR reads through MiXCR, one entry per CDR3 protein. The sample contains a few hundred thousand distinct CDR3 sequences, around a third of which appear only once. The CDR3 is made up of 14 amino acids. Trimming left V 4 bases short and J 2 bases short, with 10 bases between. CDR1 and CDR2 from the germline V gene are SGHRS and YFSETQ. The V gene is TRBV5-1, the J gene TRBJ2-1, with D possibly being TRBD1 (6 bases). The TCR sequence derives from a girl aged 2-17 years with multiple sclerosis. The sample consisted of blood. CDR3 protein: CASSPGQTYNEQFF. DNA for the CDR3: TGCGCCAGCAGCCCTGGACAGACCTACAATGAGCAGTTCTTC.